This record looks at one T cell receptor (beta chain) sequence and its context. Its specificity is unknown. TCRdb used MiXCR to reprocess the RT-PCR reads, holding one entry per CDR3 protein. The sample consists of roughly 700,000 distinct CDR3 sequences, roughly 13% of them appearing once. This sample stems from a study of response to subunit inactivated influenza vaccine. Points from the study as a whole: That few new T cells are recruited by each seasonal influenza vaccination was the authors' suggestion.

Sample: PBMCs from blood, taken roughly 2 weeks before vaccination. The receptor's source is a man in his forties or fifties who received an inactivated influenza vaccine.

DNA of the CDR3: TGCGCCAGCAGCTATCAAAGGGGGGATGAGCAGTTCTTC. This sequence encodes CASSYQRGDEQFF. The V gene is TRBV4-3, the J gene TRBJ2-1; TRBD1 or TRBD2 may be the D gene (6 bases each). V lost 5 bases to trimming and J lost 8 bases, with 13 bases between them. This CDR3 contains 13 residues. Germline assignment: CDR1 LGHNA and CDR2 YSLEER.